This passage covers 10 T cell receptor beta chains from one sample sequenced in a study of T cells in Graves' hyperthyroidism and ophthalmopathy. RNA transcripts provided the source from which TCR beta CDR3 regions were amplified. HTBI primers were employed in a first-round RT-PCR of the TCR CDR3. Each CDR3 protein is one row after TCRdb ran MiXCR on the multiplex PCR reads. The table includes approximately 600,000 distinct CDR3 sequences, roughly 15% detected once. Sequencing input: blood. The receptors derive from a woman in her 30s with Graves' hyperthyroidism.

This clonotype was observed many times. This may stem from a read error, because a much larger clone lies one nucleotide away. This chain links TRBV28 with TRBJ2-7, with D perhaps TRBD1 or TRBD2 (5 bases each). V was trimmed by 7 bases and J by 9 bases, leaving 13 bases between them. Germline-derived CDR1 and CDR2 are MDHEN and SYDVKM. This CDR3 is 11 amino acids long. Here the CDR3 reads CASNPQGRQYF. The CDR3 DNA reads as TGTGCCAGCAATCCCCAGGGACGGCAGTACTTC.

The V gene is TRBV7-9, the J gene TRBJ2-1, with D possibly TRBD2 on 7 matching bases. Trimming cost V 3 bases and J 4 bases, with 31 bases left between them. Germline loops: CDR1 SEHNR, CDR2 FQNEAQ (reference sequence). The CDR3 covers 21 residues. The CDR3 bases are TGTGCCAGCAGCTTTTCGGGGGCAAAGCTAGCGGAGCCTCGGATTTACAATGAGCAGTTCTTC. Its protein is CASSFSGAKLAEPRIYNEQFF.

This clonotype has a count of ten or more. The chain joins TRBV5-1 to TRBJ2-7; 8 nucleotides line up with TRBD2. Trimming at V came to 1 base and at J to 4 bases, leaving 16 bases not matched to a gene. CDR1 and CDR2 (germline): SGHRS, YFSETQ. The CDR3 runs 18 residues. DNA of the CDR3: TGCGCCAGCAGCTTGCCGACTAGACCGGGACTAGTCGTTTACGAGCAGTACTTC. It encodes CASSLPTRPGLVVYEQYF.

This clonotype was detected ten times or more. The V gene is TRBV20-1, the J gene TRBJ2-5; 8 bases agree with TRBD1. Germline CDR1 reads DFQATT; CDR2 reads SNEGSKA (reference sequence). This CDR3 spans 16 amino acids. V trimming: 0 bases; J trimming: 0 bases; junction bases outside the gene matches: 6. CDR3 protein: CSARDYRTGYQETQYF. The CDR3 DNA follows: TGCAGTGCTAGAGATTACCGGACAGGGTACCAAGAGACCCAGTACTTC.

The genes are TRBV19 and TRBJ1-2; maybe TRBD1 (6 bases). This CDR3 has 11 amino acids. V shed 9 bases and J shed 3 bases, with 8 bases lying between them. Germline V gene data show CDR1 as LNHDA and CDR2 as SQIVND (reference sequence). The chain's CDR3 is CASTGYYGYTF. The CDR3 DNA follows: TGTGCCAGCACAGGGTACTATGGCTACACCTTC.

The V call is TRBV5-1, the J call TRBJ2-1; TRBD2 is a possible D gene (6 bases). This CDR3 contains 16 residues. Germline V lookup: CDR1 SGHRS, CDR2 YFSETQ. Trimming pared 0 bases from V and 7 bases from J, leaving 17 bases between. CDR3 sequence: CASSLAFGRGWNEQFF. DNA of the CDR3: TGCGCCAGCAGCTTGGCCTTCGGGAGAGGGTGGAATGAGCAGTTCTTC.

The chain recombines TRBV9 with TRBJ2-2, with D maybe TRBD2 (6 bases). The CDR3 contains 16 residues. V lost 1 base and J lost 6, with 16 bases in between. Germline CDR1 SGDLS, CDR2 YYNGEE. The DNA of the CDR3 is TGTGCCAGCAGCGTACTCGCGGGTGGGACTCCCGGGGAGCTGTTTTTT. Residues: CASSVLAGGTPGELFF.

There are many counts of this clonotype. This chain joins TRBV28 and TRBJ1-4; D is unresolved. The CDR3 covers 14 residues. From germline, CDR1 is MDHEN and CDR2 SYDVKM. The ends were cut back, 2 bases at V and 1 base at J, with 5 bases in the middle. In DNA form, the CDR3 reads TGTGCCAGCAGTTTAGAGGGAACTAATGAAAAACTGTTTTTT. Its protein product is CASSLEGTNEKLFF.

This clonotype was counted ten times or more. The chain links TRBV11-2 to TRBJ1-3; D unresolved. Trimming stripped 1 base from V and 0 bases from J, with 7 bases between. The CDR3 contains 15 residues. Germline values: CDR1 SGHAT, CDR2 FQNNGV. The CDR3 reads CASSLARSSGNTIYF. The CDR3 DNA reads TGTGCCAGCAGCTTAGCCCGGAGCTCTGGAAACACCATATATTTT.

This clonotype was seen ten or more times. V and J are TRBV5-1 and TRBJ1-1; possible D gene TRBD1, 6 bases. The CDR3 extends over 14 amino acids. Trimming shortened V by 2 bases and J by 4 bases, and 12 bases separated the two germline ends. The germline CDR1 and CDR2 sequences are SGHRS and YFSETQ. DNA for the CDR3: TGCGCCAGCAGCTTCGGGACGGGGGCCACTGAAGCTTTCTTT. It is translated as CASSFGTGATEAFF.